This T cell receptor beta chain was captured by sequencing in a study of breast tumors, draining lymph nodes, adjacent tissues. The study's findings and limits: Tumors had less TCR diversity than lymph nodes, more than nontumor tissue.

Breast cancer patients provided tissue from their axillary draining lymph nodes. The table lists this clonotype with many counts. The target antigen is unknown. Via MiXCR, TCRdb re-called the multiplex PCR reads, giving one row per CDR3 protein. The data show approximately 250,000 distinct CDR3 sequences, with less than 35% seen just once and roughly 3.5% held by the top ten. Sequences were obtained from axillary lymph node tissue. This clonotype originated in a female donor with breast cancer. Some clones in this sample may be carry-over from other donors' samples.

The CDR3 sequence is CATLRGESNTGELFF. DNA of the CDR3: TGTGCCACACTCAGGGGCGAGTCGAACACCGGGGAGCTGTTTTTT. The chain is built from TRBV10-3 and TRBJ2-2; a possible D gene is TRBD1 (6 bases). The CDR3 runs to 15 residues. The V gene's germline CDR1 is ENHRY and CDR2 SYGVKD. Trimming removed 10 bases at V and 0 bases at J, with 15 bases between.